One sample yielded the 23 T cell receptor beta chains listed below, sequenced in a study of response to subunit inactivated influenza vaccine. TCRdb used MiXCR to reprocess the RT-PCR reads, holding one entry per CDR3 protein. There are roughly 520,000 distinct CDR3 sequences in the sample; 25% occur only once, and approximately 2% lies in the top ten. Sample: CD4+ T cells sorted from PBMCs, taken more than 4 days after vaccination. The receptors stem from a man in his fifties who received an inactivated influenza vaccine.

Only a few counts were recorded for this clonotype. V is TRBV7-9 and J is TRBJ2-7; 7 positions agree with TRBD1. Trimming at V came to 7 bases and at J to 0 bases, leaving 6 bases not matched to a gene. Germline V gene lookup returns CDR1 SEHNR and CDR2 FQNEAQ (reference sequence). The CDR3 contains 14 residues. The chain's CDR3 is CASKGGPVSYEQYF. In DNA, the CDR3 is TGTGCCAGCAAAGGGGGCCCGGTCTCCTACGAGCAGTACTTC.

This clonotype was found a few times. The V and J genes are TRBV7-2 and TRBJ1-2; D is unresolved. Germline CDR1 is SGHTA and CDR2 is FQGNSA. Trimming cost V 1 base and J 5 bases, with 11 bases left between them. CDR3 length: 14 amino acids. This chain's CDR3 is CASSLDSRTYGYTF. The CDR3 coding sequence is TGTGCCAGCAGCTTAGATTCCAGGACTTATGGCTACACCTTC.

This clonotype has just a few counts. The genes are TRBV6-1 and TRBJ2-1, with D tentatively TRBD1 or TRBD2 (5 bases each). The CDR3 spans 14 residues. Germline V lookup: CDR1 MNHNS, CDR2 SASEGT. The V end was cut by 5 bases, the J end by 6 bases, with 14 bases between. CDR3 bases: TGTGCCAGCAGTCCCCGGGACGGCGCCAATGAGCAGTTCTTC. Translation: CASSPRDGANEQFF.

This clonotype was observed a handful of times. J is TRBJ2-7 and V is TRBV20-1; tentatively, D is TRBD2 (5 bases). V lost 6 bases and J lost 3, with 15 bases in between. CDR1 and CDR2 (germline): DFQATT, SNEGSKA (reference sequence). The CDR3 loop spans 13 amino acids. The CDR3 reads CSATVAGYYEQYF. CDR3 nucleotide sequence: TGCAGTGCCACGGTCGCGGGTTACTACGAGCAGTACTTC.

This clonotype has a handful of counts. The chain recombines TRBV6-2 or TRBV6-3 with TRBJ2-6; tentative D call: TRBD1 (6 bases). The germline V and J ends were trimmed by 8 bases and 0 bases, with 8 bases remaining between them. Germline V gene data show CDR1 as MNHEY and CDR2 as SVGEGT. The length of the CDR3 is 14 residues. CDR3 amino acids: CASGGSSGANVLTF. CDR3 bases: TGTGCCAGCGGGGGCAGCTCTGGGGCCAACGTCCTGACTTTC.

The V and J genes are TRBV7-2 and TRBJ2-3; 12 nucleotides agree with TRBD2. Germline CDR1 and CDR2: SGHTA and FQGNSA. This CDR3 comprises 17 residues. V dropped 5 bases and J dropped 8; count of bases not matched to a gene: 14. CDR3 loop: CASSERLAGEEAGTQYF. CDR3 DNA sequence: TGTGCCAGCAGCGAGAGACTAGCGGGAGAAGAGGCCGGTACGCAGTATTTT.

The rearrangement uses TRBV5-5 and TRBJ1-4; D not resolved. V lost 5 bases, J lost 7 bases, and 15 bases lay in between. Germline V gene data show CDR1 as SGHKS and CDR2 as YYEKEE (reference sequence). The CDR3 runs to 14 residues. CDR3 sequence reads: CASRTRPNTEKLFF. DNA of the CDR3: TGTGCCAGCAGGACAAGACCTAATACTGAAAAACTGTTTTTT.

This clonotype was seen a few times. The chain employs TRBV12-3 or TRBV12-4 and TRBJ2-1, with 7 nucleotides matching TRBD2. J was trimmed by 12 bases and V by 3 bases; bases with no gene match: 8. The CDR3 consists of 13 residues. The CDR3, as DNA: TGTGCCAGCAGTTTGCGACTAGCCTTAGTGCAGTTCTTC. Its translation is CASSLRLALVQFF.

In its sample, this clonotype was seen a few times. This chain uses TRBV20-1 with TRBJ2-7, with 8 bases lining up with TRBD1. This CDR3 region has 14 residues. V shed 4 bases and J 6 bases; nucleotides not matched to a gene: 11. Germline CDR1 and CDR2: DFQATT and SNEGSKA (reference sequence). CDR3 amino acids: CSAIYTGTGAEQYF. In DNA, the CDR3 is TGCAGTGCTATATACACCGGGACAGGAGCCGAGCAGTACTTC.

The chain recombines TRBV5-1 with TRBJ2-7, with 8 bases lining up with TRBD2. The CDR3 length is 12 residues. Trimming at V came to 7 bases and at J to 2 bases, leaving 2 bases not matched to a gene. Germline CDR1 and CDR2: SGHRS and YFSETQ. This CDR3 reads CASAGGPYEQYF. As DNA, the CDR3 is TGCGCCAGCGCGGGAGGCCCCTACGAGCAGTACTTC.

The rearrangement uses TRBV2 and TRBJ2-1; weak D call: TRBD2 (5 bases). Trimming removed 8 bases at V and 0 bases at J, with 14 bases between. The V gene's germline CDR1 is SNHLY and CDR2 FYNNEI. The CDR3 totals 15 residues. The CDR3 loop is CASRKRDSSYNEQFF. CDR3 in DNA: TGTGCCAGCCGGAAGAGGGATAGCTCCTACAATGAGCAGTTCTTC.

The chain joins TRBV2 to TRBJ2-2; tentatively, D is TRBD1 (6 bases). Germline loops: CDR1 SNHLY, CDR2 FYNNEI. Trimming cost V 6 bases and J 5 bases, with 16 bases left between them. The CDR3 loop spans 15 amino acids. CDR3 in DNA: TGTGCCAGCAGGGCAGGGGCTAGCAGGACCGGGGAGCTGTTTTTT. Its protein product is CASRAGASRTGELFF. Complete variable domain (other parts from reference TRBV2 and TRBJ2-2): EPEVTQTPSHQVTQMGQEVILRCVPISNHLYFYWYRQILGQKVEFLVSFYNNEISEKSEIFDDQFSVERPDGSNFTLKIRSTKLEDSAMYFCASRAGASRTGELFFGEGSRLTVL.

J is TRBJ1-2 and V is TRBV5-6, with TRBD1 identical over 7 bases. Germline V gives CDR1 SGHDT, CDR2 YYEEEE. The CDR3 contains 14 residues. V lost 4 bases and J lost 4; bases outside the gene matches: 7. The CDR3 DNA sequence: TGTGCCAGCAGCCGAGGGACAGTGAGCTATGGCTACACCTTC. It codes for CASSRGTVSYGYTF.

The CDR3 sequence: CASSPGVQYQETQYF. The CDR3 region has the DNA TGCGCCAGCAGCCCGGGAGTACAATACCAAGAGACCCAGTACTTC. The chain has TRBV5-1 and TRBJ2-5; the D gene is possibly TRBD2 (6 bases). The V and J ends lost 4 bases and 0 bases respectively, with 13 bases between them. CDR1 is SGHRS, CDR2 YFSETQ, per germline. The CDR3 has 15 residues. The whole variable domain, filled in from reference TRBV5-1 and TRBJ2-5, reads KAGVTQTPRYLIKTRGQQVTLSCSPISGHRSVSWYQQTPGQGLQFLFEYFSETQRNKGNFPGRFSGRQFSNSRSEMNVSTLELGDSALYLCASSPGVQYQETQYFGPGTRLLVL.

V usage is TRBV6-6 and J usage is TRBJ2-5, with no clear D. The germline V gene encodes CDR1 MNHNY and CDR2 SVGAGI (reference sequence). This CDR3 is 12 amino acids long. V lost 5 bases to trimming and J lost 7 bases, with 11 bases between them. The CDR3 sequence: CASSGDSATQYF. The CDR3 bases are TGTGCCAGCAGTGGCGATTCAGCGACCCAGTACTTC.

The V and J genes are TRBV9 and TRBJ2-1; no firm D call. CDR3 length equals 16 residues. V was clipped by 0 bases and J by 1 base, with 11 bases between them. Germline lookup yields CDR1 SGDLS and CDR2 YYNGEE. CDR3 DNA: TGTGCCAGCAGCGTAGATGGGGTATGGTCCTACAATGAGCAGTTCTTC. Translated: CASSVDGVWSYNEQFF.

This clonotype turned up a few times. The rearrangement joins TRBV12-3 or TRBV12-4 to TRBJ2-5; D possibly uses TRBD1 or TRBD2 (6 bases each). The V gene lost 8 bases and the J gene lost 5 bases, with 15 bases spanning the gap. CDR3 length equals 13 residues. The CDR3 nucleotides read TGTGCCAGCGGTCCGAGGGGGGTCGAGACCCAGTACTTC. It specifies CASGPRGVETQYF.

This clonotype was recorded a few times. V is TRBV15 and J is TRBJ1-6; D remains unclear. Germline lookup yields CDR1 LNHNV and CDR2 YYDKDF (reference sequence). The V gene lost 1 base and the J gene lost 6 bases, with 7 bases spanning the gap. This CDR3 has 14 amino acids. The CDR3 nucleotides are TGTGCCACCAGCAGAGGAGACATTAATTCACCCCTCCACTTT. It encodes CATSRGDINSPLHF. Full variable domain (outside the CDR3, taken from reference TRBV15 and TRBJ1-6): DAMVIQNPRYQVTQFGKPVTLSCSQTLNHNVMYWYQQKSSQAPKLLFHYYDKDFNNEADTPDNFQSRRPNTSFCFLDIRSPGLGDTAMYLCATSRGDINSPLHFGNGTRLTVT.

This clonotype was seen once. Germline and junction disagree at one end, which may indicate a read error. V and J are TRBV7-8 and TRBJ2-1; D is uncertain. The germline gives CDR1 SGHVS, CDR2 FQNEAQ. CDR3 length equals 11 residues. In nucleotides, the CDR3 is TGTGCCAGCAGCCTCGCCTATGAGCAGATCTTC. This gives the protein CASSLAYEQIF. The full variable domain, completed using reference TRBV7-8 and TRBJ2-1, is GAGVSQSPRYKVAKRGQDVALRCDPISGHVSLFWYQQALGQGPEFLTYFQNEAQLDKSGLPSDRFFAERPEGSVSTLKIQRTQQEDSAVYLCASSLAYEQIFGPGTRLTVL.

J is TRBJ2-2 and V is TRBV4-1; 10 positions agree with TRBD1. After removal of 1 base from V and 7 bases from J, the junction contained 9 bases not matched to a gene. CDR1 is MGHRA, CDR2 YSYEKL, per germline. The CDR3 covers 17 residues. The CDR3 DNA follows: TGCGCCAGCAGCCAAGCCGCTTGGACAGGGGGATACGGGGAGCTGTTTTTT. Its protein product is CASSQAAWTGGYGELFF.

This clonotype was counted between two and nine times. This sequence joins TRBV2 and TRBJ2-1; the D is unclear. The CDR3 covers 15 residues. CDR1 is SNHLY and CDR2 is FYNNEI in the germline V gene. V was pared by 4 bases and J by 0 bases, with 10 bases between. CDR3 bases: TGTGCCAGCAGTGTTGGCCAGATCTCCTACAATGAGCAGTTCTTC. Its protein is CASSVGQISYNEQFF.

This clonotype was seen a handful of times. The gene calls are TRBV4-3 and TRBJ2-5; a weak D match, TRBD2 (5 bases). Trimming pared 4 bases from V and 4 bases from J, leaving 16 bases between. Germline V gene sequence: CDR1 LGHNA, CDR2 YSLEER. The CDR3 totals 15 residues. CDR3 DNA sequence: TGCGCCAGCAGCCCCTCTTGGCGGGTAGGAGAGACCCAGTACTTC. Protein sequence: CASSPSWRVGETQYF.

CDR3 protein: CASSLEAVSVGNQPQHF. Written as DNA, the CDR3 is TGCGCCAGCAGCTTGGAGGCAGTCTCGGTTGGAAATCAGCCCCAGCATTTT. The chain carries TRBV5-1 and TRBJ1-5, with D unresolved. Trimming took 0 bases from V and 4 from J, leaving 17 bases between them. The length of the CDR3 is 17 residues. Germline CDR1 and CDR2: SGHRS and YFSETQ.